These 5 T cell receptor beta chains came from one sample sequenced in a study of Graves' ophthalmopathy and Graves' hyperthyroidism. Amplified material comprised TCR beta CDR3 regions derived from RNA transcripts. First-round RT-PCR relied on HTBI primers, and a second-round multiplex PCR came next. One entry per CDR3 protein, called by TCRdb with MiXCR from the multiplex PCR reads. The profile shows roughly 230,000 distinct CDR3 sequences, about 22% of them singletons. Material: peripheral blood. These receptors originate from a woman between 50 and 59 years old with Graves' ophthalmopathy.

This clonotype was found many times. The rearrangement joins TRBV20-1 to TRBJ1-2; maybe TRBD1 (6 bases). The CDR3 extends over 15 amino acids. Germline V gene sequence: CDR1 DFQATT, CDR2 SNEGSKA (reference sequence). Deletions cut 3 bases from V and 0 bases from J, with 14 bases between. CDR3: CSARSGTLTNYGYTF. DNA of the CDR3: TGCAGTGCTAGGTCCGGGACACTAACTAACTATGGCTACACCTTC.

This clonotype showed up many times. The rearrangement uses TRBV20-1 and TRBJ1-5, with no clear D. Germline assignment: CDR1 DFQATT and CDR2 SNEGSKA (reference sequence). The CDR3 has 13 residues. V dropped 5 bases and J dropped 0 bases, with 8 bases sitting between them. Written as DNA, the CDR3 is TGCAGTGCTCCTACTAATAGCAATCAGCCCCAGCATTTT. Its protein product is CSAPTNSNQPQHF.

This clonotype was recorded at least ten times. J is TRBJ2-7 and V is TRBV10-3, with 7 bases identical to TRBD1. CDR3 length: 16 residues. J lost 0 bases, V lost 5 bases, and 10 bases had no gene match. Germline CDR1 is ENHRY and CDR2 is SYGVKD. The CDR3 sequence: CAISSSGQLYSYEQYF. Here the CDR3 DNA reads TGTGCCATCAGTTCATCGGGACAGCTGTACTCCTACGAGCAGTACTTC.

The sample holds many counts of this clonotype. The chain links TRBV6-5 to TRBJ1-1; D uncertain. Looked up from germline, CDR1 is MNHEY and CDR2 is SVGAGI. V was clipped by 0 bases and J by 8 bases, with 7 bases between them. CDR3 length: 12 amino acids. CDR3: CASSYSLVEAFF. CDR3 nucleotide sequence: TGTGCCAGCAGTTACTCTTTGGTGGAAGCTTTCTTT.

This clonotype was detected ten times or more. The gene calls are TRBV9 and TRBJ2-7; 10 bases match TRBD2. Germline V lookup: CDR1 SGDLS, CDR2 YYNGEE. Losses at the gene ends were 0 bases for V and 2 bases for J; bases not matched to a gene: 2. The CDR3 extends over 15 amino acids. The CDR3 DNA follows: TGTGCCAGCAGCGTAGCTAGCGGGGGAACCTACGAGCAGTACTTC. Protein: CASSVASGGTYEQYF.